These 6 T cell receptor beta chains originate from one sample sequenced in a study of blood T cell repertoires in COVID-19. Clones were sequenced by immunoSEQ multiplex PCR, and TCRdb holds only the in-frame ones, with some missing. Among about 420,000 clones, approximately 90% were seen once, and the ten largest hold more than 0.7%. The specimen sequenced was peripheral blood. The receptors shown here come from a man aged 18 to 35 with COVID-19, enrolled during active disease.

V and J are TRBV24-1 and TRBJ2-3, with 10 bases lining up with TRBD2. Germline CDR1 reads KGHDR; CDR2 reads SFDVKD. This CDR3 is built from 17 residues. V was pared by 3 bases and J by 2 bases, with 7 bases of the junction left unmatched. This CDR3 reads CATSDQSSGRPTDTQYF. CDR3 in DNA: TGTGCCACCAGTGATCAGTCTAGCGGGAGACCCACAGATACGCAGTATTTT.

The chain has TRBV6-5 and TRBJ2-1, with 11 bases identical to TRBD2. J gave up 2 bases and V 4 bases, and 1 base lay outside the gene matches. CDR3 size: 15 residues. Germline CDR1 reads MNHEY; CDR2 reads SVGAGI. The CDR3 nucleotides are TGTGCCAGCAGTTCACTAGCGGGAGCCTACAATGAGCAGTTCTTC. Protein product: CASSSLAGAYNEQFF.

The V gene is TRBV10-3, the J gene TRBJ2-3, with TRBD2 as a possible D gene (6 bases). The CDR3 sequence is 12 residues long. The germline V gene has CDR1 ENHRY and CDR2 SYGVKD. With 0 bases removed from V and 9 bases from J, the gap between germline ends came to 7 bases. DNA for the CDR3: TGTGCCATCAGTGAGTCGGAGGGGACGCAGTATTTT. It encodes CAISESEGTQYF.

The sample holds one count of this clone. The CDR3 DNA reads as TGTGCCAGCAGCCGGGGCGAGTCATCTGGAAACACCATATATTTT. Residues: CASSRGESSGNTIYF. V and J are TRBV7-8 and TRBJ1-3; weak D call: TRBD1 (5 bases). The CDR3 length is 15 residues. Germline CDR1 SGHVS, CDR2 FQNEAQ. The V and J ends lost 5 bases and 1 base respectively, with 12 bases between them. Full variable domain (outside the CDR3, taken from reference TRBV7-8 and TRBJ1-3): GAGVSQSPRYKVAKRGQDVALRCDPISGHVSLFWYQQALGQGPEFLTYFQNEAQLDKSGLPSDRFFAERPEGSVSTLKIQRTQQEDSAVYLCASSRGESSGNTIYFGEGSWLTVV.

The V call is TRBV5-4, the J call TRBJ2-7, with D possibly TRBD1 on 8 matching bases. The V and J ends lost 1 base and 6 bases respectively, with 17 bases between them. CDR1 and CDR2 from the germline V gene are SGHNT and YYREEE (reference sequence). The CDR3 totals 15 residues. The CDR3 loop reads CASSLRTGTGGEQYF. CDR3 coding DNA: TGTGCCAGCAGCTTGAGGACAGGGACGGGGGGCGAGCAGTACTTC.

The rearrangement uses TRBV5-1 and TRBJ2-5; possibly TRBD1 for D (6 bases). The CDR3 is made up of 13 amino acids. Per the germline V gene, CDR1 is SGHRS and CDR2 is YFSETQ. Trimming removed 4 bases from V and 5 bases from J, with 12 bases in between. CDR3 nucleotide sequence: TGCGCCAGCAGCAGAACAGGGAAGGAGACCCAGTACTTC. Translating it yields CASSRTGKETQYF.